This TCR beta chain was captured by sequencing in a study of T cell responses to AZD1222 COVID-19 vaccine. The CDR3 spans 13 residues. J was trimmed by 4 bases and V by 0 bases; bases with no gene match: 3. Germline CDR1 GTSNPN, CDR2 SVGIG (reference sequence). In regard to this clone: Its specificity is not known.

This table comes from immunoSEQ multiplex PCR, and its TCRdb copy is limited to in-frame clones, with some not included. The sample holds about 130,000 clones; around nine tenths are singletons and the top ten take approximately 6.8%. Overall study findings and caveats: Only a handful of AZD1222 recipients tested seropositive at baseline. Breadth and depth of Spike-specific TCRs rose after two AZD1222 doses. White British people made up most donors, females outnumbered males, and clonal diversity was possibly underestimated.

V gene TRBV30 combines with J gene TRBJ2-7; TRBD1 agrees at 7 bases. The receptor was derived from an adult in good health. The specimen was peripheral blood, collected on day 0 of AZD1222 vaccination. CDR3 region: CAWSVQDRYEQYF. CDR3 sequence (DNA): TGTGCCTGGAGTGTACAGGACAGGTACGAGCAGTACTTC.